These 9 T cell receptor beta chains came from one sample sequenced in a study of shared T cell receptors in the human thymus. Sequenced by immunoSEQ multiplex PCR; TCRdb stores in-frame clones only, minus some. The repertoire holds some 400,000 clones, with 85% to 95% as singletons. The source material was thymocytes. These receptors all come from a human donor.

The chain employs TRBV27 and TRBJ2-6; no definite D call. Germline loops: CDR1 MNHEY, CDR2 SMNVEV (reference sequence). The CDR3 spans 17 residues. V lost 1 base, J lost 0 bases, and 10 bases lay in between. CDR3 DNA sequence: TGTGCCAGCAGTTTATATCACCTCGACTCTGGGGCCAACGTCCTGACTTTC. Translation gives CASSLYHLDSGANVLTF.

In DNA form, the CDR3 reads TGCGCCAGCAGCCAACCTAAACAGGGTTACTCCTACGAGCAGTACTTC. It translates to CASSQPKQGYSYEQYF. The genes are TRBV4-3 and TRBJ2-7; D is perhaps TRBD1 (6 bases). The CDR3 spans 16 residues. Germline CDR1 LGHNA, CDR2 YSLEER. Trimming stripped 2 bases from V and 0 bases from J, with 14 bases between.

The chain couples TRBV19 to TRBJ1-2; a possible D gene is TRBD1 (6 bases). The CDR3 runs 17 residues. From germline, CDR1 is LNHDA and CDR2 SQIVND (reference sequence). Trimming shortened V by 10 bases and J by 7 bases, and 31 bases separated the two germline ends. The CDR3 reads CATFQRSGDGVPCGYTF. The CDR3 DNA is TGTGCCACCTTCCAGCGGTCAGGGGATGGGGTTCCGTGTGGCTACACCTTC. Full variable domain (rest looked up from reference TRBV19 and TRBJ1-2): DGGITQSPKYLFRKEGQNVTLSCEQNLNHDAMYWYRQDPGQGLRLIYYSQIVNDFQKGDIAEGYSVSREKKESFPLTVTSAQKNPTAFYLCATFQRSGDGVPCGYTFGSGTRLTVV.

V is TRBV7-6 and J is TRBJ2-4; 9 bases match TRBD1. CDR3 length: 18 amino acids. CDR1 and CDR2 from the germline V gene are SGHVS and FNYEAQ. V lost 5 bases, J lost 3 bases, and 14 bases stayed unmatched. For the CDR3, the DNA is TGTGCCAGCAGCCCGAGCCGGCCGACAGGGGGGGTCAAAAACATTCAGTACTTC. The encoded protein is CASSPSRPTGGVKNIQYF.

The chain is built from TRBV10-1 and TRBJ2-1; TRBD2 matches 14 bases. The CDR3 runs to 18 residues. The germline CDR1 and CDR2 sequences are WNHNN and SYGVQD (reference sequence). V shed 4 bases, J shed 5 bases, and the junction held 10 bases outside the gene matches. CDR3 sequence reads: CASSAYLGLAGGHNEQFF. CDR3 nucleotides: TGCGCCAGCAGTGCGTACCTCGGACTAGCGGGAGGCCACAATGAGCAGTTCTTC.

As DNA, the CDR3 is TGTGCCAGCAGTACCCGGACTAGCGGGAGACACGAGCAGTACTTC. Translation gives CASSTRTSGRHEQYF. The chain links TRBV6-5 to TRBJ2-7; 13 bases fit TRBD2. The germline V gene encodes CDR1 MNHEY and CDR2 SVGAGI. The V gene end was trimmed by 5 bases and the J gene end by 5 bases; junction bases not matched to a gene: 6. This CDR3 region has 15 residues.

V is TRBV5-8 and J is TRBJ2-1; D perhaps matches TRBD1 (6 bases). The CDR3 extends over 18 amino acids. The V and J ends lost 0 bases and 0 bases respectively, with 16 bases between them. Germline lookup yields CDR1 SGHTS and CDR2 YDEGEE. The CDR3 DNA is TGTGCCAGCAGCTTGGTACGACAGGAAAAGAGCTCCTACAATGAGCAGTTCTTC. Residues: CASSLVRQEKSSYNEQFF.

J is TRBJ2-7 and V is TRBV6-1, with 9 bases that match TRBD2. The CDR3 contains 15 residues. Germline trimming cut 7 bases from V and 2 bases from J; bases unmatched to any gene: 9. CDR1 and CDR2 from the germline V gene are MNHNS and SASEGT. CDR3 in amino acids: CASIQRGTSPYEQYF. The CDR3 DNA is TGTGCCAGCATCCAGAGGGGGACTAGCCCCTACGAGCAGTACTTC.

The rearrangement links TRBV28 to TRBJ1-1; no reliable D call. Trimming took off 8 bases at V and 0 bases at J, with 19 bases between the two ends. This CDR3 region has 16 residues. Germline CDR1 reads MDHEN; CDR2 reads SYDVKM. CDR3 nucleotides: TGTGCCAGCTCCCCTAGAGGGTTTCCCATGAACACTGAAGCTTTCTTT. Amino acid sequence: CASSPRGFPMNTEAFF.